In this sample, the clone carrying this TCR beta chain turned up once. Its antigen remains unidentified. Only CD45RO-negative cells positively selected for CCR7 counted as naive CD8 cells, so terminally differentiated effector memory CD45RA+ cells were excluded. These data originate in a study of shared clonotypes between healthy human individuals. Study-wide results and caveats: Of the naive CD4 clonotypes, roughly 5% were shared across a few donors.

Data came from immunoSEQ multiplex PCR; TCRdb stores just in-frame clones and leaves some out. The table has over 2 million clones, less than 95% seen once. The sample consisted of naive CD8+ T cells sorted from blood. The receptor was isolated from a man between 18 and 35 years old in good health.

The CDR3 sequence: CASSEIGEGANEKLFF. In DNA form, the CDR3 reads TGTGCCAGCAGTGAGATCGGGGAAGGAGCTAATGAAAAACTGTTTTTT. The genes are TRBV28 and TRBJ1-4; D call uncertain. This CDR3 spans 16 amino acids. Trimming cost V 5 bases and J 3 bases, with 16 bases left between them. Germline lookup yields CDR1 MDHEN and CDR2 SYDVKM.